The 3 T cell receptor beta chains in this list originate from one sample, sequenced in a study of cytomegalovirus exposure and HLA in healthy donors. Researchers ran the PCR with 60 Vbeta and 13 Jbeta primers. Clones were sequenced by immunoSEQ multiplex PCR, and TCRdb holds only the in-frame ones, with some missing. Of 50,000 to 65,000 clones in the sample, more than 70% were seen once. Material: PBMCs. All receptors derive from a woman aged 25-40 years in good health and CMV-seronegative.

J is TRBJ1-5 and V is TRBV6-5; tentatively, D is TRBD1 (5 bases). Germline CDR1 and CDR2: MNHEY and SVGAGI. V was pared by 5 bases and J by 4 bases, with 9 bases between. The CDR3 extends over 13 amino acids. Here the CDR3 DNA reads TGTGCCAGCAGTCCTCAGGGAAATCAGCCCCAGCATTTT. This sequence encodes CASSPQGNQPQHF.

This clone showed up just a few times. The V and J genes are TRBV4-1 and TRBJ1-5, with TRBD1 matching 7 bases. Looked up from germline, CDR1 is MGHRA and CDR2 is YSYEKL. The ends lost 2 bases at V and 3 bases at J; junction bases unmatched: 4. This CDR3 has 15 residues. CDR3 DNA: TGCGCCAGCAGCCAAAGGACAGGATCCAATCAGCCCCAGCATTTT. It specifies CASSQRTGSNQPQHF.

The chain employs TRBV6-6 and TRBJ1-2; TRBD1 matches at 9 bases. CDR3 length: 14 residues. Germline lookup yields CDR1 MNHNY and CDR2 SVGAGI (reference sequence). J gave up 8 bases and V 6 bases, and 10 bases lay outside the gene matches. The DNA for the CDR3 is TGTGCCAGCAGCCCCAAGGGACAGGGCATCGGCTACACCTTC. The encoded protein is CASSPKGQGIGYTF.